This TCR beta chain emerged from a study of blood T cell repertoires in COVID-19. The repertoire was sequenced with immunoSEQ multiplex PCR; TCRdb's copy has only in-frame clones and lacks some. In the table there are 400,000 to 550,000 clones, roughly 87% of which are singletons. Per germline, CDR1 MNHEY and CDR2 SVGAGI. Trimming pared 4 bases from V and 1 base from J, leaving 13 bases between. The CDR3 consists of 15 residues. The chain recombines TRBV6-5 with TRBJ1-1; possibly TRBD1 for D (6 bases). The sequence was obtained from a woman between 18 and 29 years old with acute COVID-19. The sample was PBMCs or T cells enriched from blood (not recorded which). In DNA, the CDR3 is TGTGCCAGCAGTTGGGGAGCAGGGGAGAACACTGAAGCTTTCTTT. Its translation is CASSWGAGENTEAFF.